This record looks at one T cell receptor beta chain sequence and its context. V gave up 10 bases and J gave up 5 bases; unmatched junction bases: 4. Germline values: CDR1 KGHDR, CDR2 SFDVKD. The CDR3 sequence is 13 residues long. Libraries were prepared by immunoSEQ multiplex PCR; TCRdb keeps only in-frame clonotypes and omits some of them. The profile shows 250,000 or so clones, roughly 89% of them singletons. This entry comes from a study of blood T cell repertoires in COVID-19. Sequenced: peripheral blood. The TCR was taken from a woman aged 35 to 49 who had recovered from COVID-19. The J gene is TRBJ2-2, the V gene TRBV24-1; 9 bases agree with TRBD1. The CDR3 coding sequence is TGTGCCACAGGACAGGGGTGGACCGGGGAGCTGTTTTTT. Translation: CATGQGWTGELFF.